These 4 T cell receptor beta chains originate from one sample sequenced in a study of graft-versus-host responses after intestinal transplantation. Clones were sequenced by immunoSEQ multiplex PCR, and TCRdb holds only the in-frame ones, with some missing. The sample consists of 77,000 or so clones, 94% of them appearing once. No cognate antigen is known for these TCRs. Sequences were derived from unstimulated CD8+ T cells sorted from spleen or lymph node cells, sampled before intestinal transplant. The receptors were gathered from a human donor who received an intestinal transplant.

This clone has a single count. J is TRBJ2-7 and V is TRBV7-8; TRBD2 aligns across 7 bases. The J segment lost 2 bases and the V segment lost 10 bases, leaving 8 bases of the junction unmatched. Germline V gene sequence: CDR1 SGHVS, CDR2 FQNEAQ. CDR3 length equals 13 residues. The CDR3 DNA reads TGTGCCACCACGGGGGGACCGGCCTACGAGCAGTACTTC. Its translation is CATTGGPAYEQYF. Variable domain in full (rest from reference TRBV7-8 and TRBJ2-7): GAGVSQSPRYKVAKRGQDVALRCDPISGHVSLFWYQQALGQGPEFLTYFQNEAQLDKSGLPSDRFFAERPEGSVSTLKIQRTQQEDSAVYLCATTGGPAYEQYFGPGTRLTVT.

V gene TRBV27 combines with J gene TRBJ1-2; TRBD1 matches at 8 bases. After removal of 6 bases from V and 6 bases from J, the junction contained 30 bases not matched to a gene. Germline CDR1 MNHEY, CDR2 SMNVEV (reference sequence). The CDR3 loop spans 21 amino acids. CDR3: CASSPIGEPALTDRAPDGYTF. CDR3 DNA sequence: TGTGCCAGCAGCCCTATCGGGGAACCGGCGCTGACGGACAGGGCACCGGATGGCTACACCTTC.

The rearrangement links TRBV5-1 to TRBJ1-1; D perhaps matches TRBD1 (5 bases). V lost 4 bases to trimming and J lost 4 bases, with 17 bases between them. There are 15 residues in the CDR3. Germline CDR1 is SGHRS and CDR2 is YFSETQ. The CDR3 here is CASSLVMGDVTEAFF. The CDR3 DNA reads TGCGCCAGCAGCCTTGTGATGGGGGATGTCACTGAAGCTTTCTTT.

The chain carries TRBV7-9 and TRBJ2-7; D is uncertain. The CDR3 is 13 amino acids. V gave up 1 base and J gave up 3 bases, with 7 bases separating them. Germline V gene data show CDR1 as SEHNR and CDR2 as FQNEAQ (reference sequence). The CDR3 here is CASSLGLDYEQYF. As DNA, the CDR3 is TGTGCCAGCAGCTTAGGCCTTGACTACGAGCAGTACTTC.